This TCR beta chain originates from a study of blood T cell repertoires in COVID-19 (dated by TCRdb to about 2020). Background for the entire study: Samples covering the acute and convalescent phases of COVID-19 were provided by collaborators in the United States, Italy and Spain. Subjects who had been exposed to COVID-19, were actively infected with it, or had recovered from it provided the deeply sampled blood TCRbeta repertoires that made up the dataset. The prospective study material was composed of cDNA or gDNA derived from T cells, B-cell-depleted T cells, or PBMCs. Where available, HLA class I and class II types were taken from metadata supplied by the sample provider and were not determined by assay-based typing. Samples were obtained from the ongoing ImmuneRACE study (first 160 participants) and from 1,200 or so subjects provided by 6 global collaborators. A freely available public database, intended as a resource for researchers studying the immune response to SARS-CoV-2, is where the repertoires were released. Nearly every sample came with metadata listing a de-identified subject ID, COVID-19 status, age in years and sex.

A remark on this clone: Its target antigen remains unknown. Qualities for individual bases were not recorded, and no much larger clone is one base off.

Enrolling through a virtual design, the prospective study's participants ranged in age from roughly 18 to 90 years and lived across 20 to 25 United States geographic areas. In the prospective study, participants were assigned to cohorts based on the clinical history participants reported in a screening survey and a study questionnaire. In the prospective study, mobile phlebotomists collected whole blood, serum and a nasopharyngeal or oropharyngeal swab from each participant. Additional blood draws and questionnaires over an approximately two-month period could optionally be provided by prospective study participants. Prospective study blood samples were shipped either frozen or at room temperature before DNA extraction. CDR1 and CDR2 are drawn from the germline V gene (reference sequence): SEHNR, FQNEAQ. At the junction V is shortened by 0 bases and J by 11 bases; bases outside the gene matches: 2. Inclusive of the bounding cysteine and phenylalanine, the CDR3 is 14 residues long. The CDR3 DNA has 42 bases and is translated from base 1.

TCRbeta CDR3 regions were amplified from genomic DNA by means of the immunoSEQ Assay, a bias-controlled multiplex PCR. On the study's bioinformatics: Within the assay, amplification of reference gene primers was used to estimate how many nucleated cells each sample contained. Sequence reads were collapsed and filtered to measure the absolute abundance of every unique TCRbeta CDR3 rearrangement. Productive Simpson clonality was computed per sample as the square root of Simpson's diversity index over productive rearrangements. As stored in TCRdb, this immuneACCESS dataset retains in-frame rearrangements with V and J assigned. A fraction of the clones does not appear; measured against another copy, unresolved V genes explain less than half of the discrepancy, and the remainder lacks a known reason. From that table come the V and J calls and clone size; the DNA was used to work out D and trimming. The sample profile shows 200,000 to 250,000 clones; 87% of them were found once. The ten largest clones take up about 6.9% of the sample.

Beyond this particular receptor, the publication reports: The amount of clinical and demographic metadata varied by source and participant and was provided uncurated.

The sequence links TRBV7-9 to TRBJ1-6, with TRBD1 matching 9 junction bases. The material sequenced was PBMCs or T cells enriched from blood (not recorded which). The TCR originated in a woman in her 30s with acute COVID-19. The DNA sequence is TGTGCCAGCAGCTTAGCAGGACAGGGGACACCCCTCCACTTT. Translated, it reads CASSLAGQGTPLHF.